A selection of T cell receptor beta chains follows, all from one sample in a study of cytomegalovirus exposure and HLA in healthy donors. Produced via immunoSEQ multiplex PCR; TCRdb's table is partial and in-frame only. Here the sample spans about 130,000 clones, roughly 83% being singletons. What was sequenced was PBMCs. Receptors originate from a man between 18 and 29 years old in good health and CMV-seropositive. Each CDR3 is given with its conserved first and last residue. A D gene is named only where the DNA matches it firmly. Only some rows state a clone size, as once, few, many or a class for expanded clones.

clone_size: NA; v_call: TRBV28; d_call: TRBD1; j_call: TRBJ2-7; cdr3_nt: TGTGCCAGCACCGCGCAGGGGGTAGCCTACGAGCAGTACTTC; cdr3_aa: CASTAQGVAYEQYF
clone_size: NA; v_call: TRBV5-1; d_call: TRBD1; j_call: TRBJ2-2; cdr3_nt: TGCGCCAGCAGCTTGGCGACAGGGCACACCGGGGAGCTGTTTTTT; cdr3_aa: CASSLATGHTGELFF
clone_size: NA; v_call: TRBV7-9; d_call: NA; j_call: TRBJ1-6; cdr3_nt: TGTGCCAGCAGCTTTCCTGGAGTAGGTTCACCCCTCCACTTT; cdr3_aa: CASSFPGVGSPLHF
clone_size: NA; v_call: TRBV19; d_call: TRBD1; j_call: TRBJ2-7; cdr3_nt: TGTGCCAGTAGTCCGCGACAGGGGGCATTCTACGAGCAGTACTTC; cdr3_aa: CASSPRQGAFYEQYF
clone_size: few; v_call: TRBV27; d_call: TRBD1; j_call: TRBJ1-1; cdr3_nt: TGTGCCAGCAGTACACAACAGGGGAGGACCACTAGTACTGAAGCTTTCTTT; cdr3_aa: CASSTQQGRTTSTEAFF
clone_size: NA; v_call: TRBV28; d_call: NA; j_call: TRBJ2-4; cdr3_nt: TGTGCCAGCAGCCGCATCTATAGCATTCAGTACTTC; cdr3_aa: CASSRIYSIQYF
clone_size: NA; v_call: TRBV7-3; d_call: TRBD1; j_call: TRBJ2-2; cdr3_nt: TGTGCCAGCAGCCCGCTCGGACAGGTGCCCGGGGAGCTGTTTTTT; cdr3_aa: CASSPLGQVPGELFF
clone_size: NA; v_call: TRBV5-4; d_call: TRBD1; j_call: TRBJ1-3; cdr3_nt: TGTGCCAGCAGCTTAACGGGACAGGGGACCGGAAACACCATATATTTT; cdr3_aa: CASSLTGQGTGNTIYF
clone_size: NA; v_call: TRBV6-4; d_call: TRBD2; j_call: TRBJ2-7; cdr3_nt: TGTGCCAGCATGAGGACTAGCGGCTACGAGCAGTACTTC; cdr3_aa: CASMRTSGYEQYF
clone_size: NA; v_call: TRBV19; d_call: TRBD1; j_call: TRBJ1-4; cdr3_nt: TGTGCCAGTAGTGCCACAGGGGGGTCTAATGAAAAACTGTTTTTT; cdr3_aa: CASSATGGSNEKLFF
clone_size: NA; v_call: TRBV29-1; d_call: NA; j_call: TRBJ1-2; cdr3_nt: TGCAGCGTTGACAGGTTCCACACCTTC; cdr3_aa: CSVDRFHTF
clone_size: NA; v_call: TRBV2; d_call: TRBD1; j_call: TRBJ1-2; cdr3_nt: TGTGCCAGCAGTGAAGCTGGTCAGGGGGGAATCTATGGCTACACCTTC; cdr3_aa: CASSEAGQGGIYGYTF
clone_size: NA; v_call: TRBV10-3; d_call: TRBD1; j_call: TRBJ1-2; cdr3_nt: TGTGCCATCAGTGACAACAGGGGAACTAACTATGGCTACACCTTC; cdr3_aa: CAISDNRGTNYGYTF
clone_size: NA; v_call: TRBV5-8; d_call: NA; j_call: TRBJ1-1; cdr3_nt: TGTGCCAGCAGCCGCCACGCTACGAGCACTGAAGCTTTCTTT; cdr3_aa: CASSRHATSTEAFF
clone_size: NA; v_call: TRBV19; d_call: NA; j_call: TRBJ1-2; cdr3_nt: TGTGCCAGTAGGACTATGGGGGGGTTCGGCTACACCTTC; cdr3_aa: CASRTMGGFGYTF
clone_size: few; v_call: TRBV19; d_call: TRBD1; j_call: TRBJ1-2; cdr3_nt: TGTGCCAGTACCCTGACAGGGGGAGTCTATGGCTACACCTTC; cdr3_aa: CASTLTGGVYGYTF
clone_size: NA; v_call: TRBV6-1; d_call: NA; j_call: TRBJ1-1; cdr3_nt: TGTGCCAGCAGTACCACAGTCGGCAACACTGAAGCTTTCTTT; cdr3_aa: CASSTTVGNTEAFF
clone_size: NA; v_call: TRBV27; d_call: TRBD1; j_call: TRBJ2-3; cdr3_nt: TGTGCCAGCAGTCAACGACAGGGGGCGCGAGGAGATACGCAGTATTTT; cdr3_aa: CASSQRQGARGDTQYF
clone_size: NA; v_call: TRBV7-9; d_call: NA; j_call: TRBJ2-3; cdr3_nt: TGTGCCAGCAGCCAGACTATCCCGGGCACGCAGTATTTT; cdr3_aa: CASSQTIPGTQYF
clone_size: NA; v_call: TRBV12-5; d_call: NA; j_call: TRBJ2-3; cdr3_nt: TGTGCTAGTGGTCCCAGTGATGCGCAGTATTTT; cdr3_aa: CASGPSDAQYF
clone_size: NA; v_call: TRBV7-2; d_call: NA; j_call: TRBJ2-7; cdr3_nt: TGTGCCGGCTCTCTCGGGAGCTCCTACGAGCAGTACTTC; cdr3_aa: CAGSLGSSYEQYF
clone_size: once; v_call: TRBV9; d_call: TRBD1; j_call: TRBJ2-7; cdr3_nt: TGTGCCAGCAGCGTAGGGACAGGGTTTGCCTACGAGCAGTACTTC; cdr3_aa: CASSVGTGFAYEQYF
clone_size: NA; v_call: TRBV7-3; d_call: NA; j_call: TRBJ2-1; cdr3_nt: TGTGCCAGCAGCTTAAGCGGGGAAAGTAATGAGCAGTTCTTC; cdr3_aa: CASSLSGESNEQFF
clone_size: NA; v_call: TRBV5-1; d_call: NA; j_call: TRBJ2-7; cdr3_nt: TGCGCCAGCAGCTTGACACAGGGAGTAACCTACGAGCAGTACTTC; cdr3_aa: CASSLTQGVTYEQYF
clone_size: few; v_call: TRBV5-6; d_call: TRBD1; j_call: TRBJ2-1; cdr3_nt: TGTGCCAGCAGCCCACAGGGGTATGAGCAGTTCTTC; cdr3_aa: CASSPQGYEQFF
clone_size: few; v_call: TRBV5-6; d_call: NA; j_call: TRBJ1-1; cdr3_nt: TGTGCCAGCAGCCCACAGGGCATTGTGGGGCTGAACACTGAAGCTTTCTTT; cdr3_aa: CASSPQGIVGLNTEAFF
clone_size: once; v_call: TRBV7-6; d_call: NA; j_call: TRBJ2-7; cdr3_nt: TGTGCCAGCAGCTTAGCGCGGAGCACAGGTTACGAGCAGTACTTC; cdr3_aa: CASSLARSTGYEQYF
clone_size: NA; v_call: TRBV30; d_call: TRBD1; j_call: TRBJ2-7; cdr3_nt: TGTGCCTGGAGTGTACAGGGGGCGGACGAGCAGTACTTC; cdr3_aa: CAWSVQGADEQYF
clone_size: NA; v_call: TRBV12-5; d_call: NA; j_call: TRBJ2-5; cdr3_nt: TGTGCTAGTGGTTTGAACAGGGCAGAGACCCAGTACTTC; cdr3_aa: CASGLNRAETQYF
clone_size: NA; v_call: TRBV9; d_call: TRBD2; j_call: TRBJ2-1; cdr3_nt: TGTGCCAGCAGCGTAGAGTTAGCGGGGGCTTACAATGAGCAGTTCTTC; cdr3_aa: CASSVELAGAYNEQFF
clone_size: NA; v_call: TRBV6-5; d_call: NA; j_call: TRBJ2-7; cdr3_nt: TGTGCCAGCACTTCTAGGAGGGTAAACTACGAGCAGTACTTC; cdr3_aa: CASTSRRVNYEQYF
clone_size: few; v_call: TRBV5-4; d_call: NA; j_call: TRBJ1-1; cdr3_nt: TGTGCCAGCAGCTTGGACAGGCGGAACACTGAAGCTTTCTTT; cdr3_aa: CASSLDRRNTEAFF
clone_size: NA; v_call: TRBV7-9; d_call: NA; j_call: TRBJ2-1; cdr3_nt: TGTGCCAGCAGCTCTAATACAGAGAGCTCCTACAATGAGCAGTTCTTC; cdr3_aa: CASSSNTESSYNEQFF
clone_size: few; v_call: TRBV5-1; d_call: TRBD1; j_call: TRBJ1-1; cdr3_nt: TGCGCCAGCAGCTCCTGGGACAGCTTGAACACTGAAGCTTTCTTT; cdr3_aa: CASSSWDSLNTEAFF
clone_size: NA; v_call: TRBV5-1; d_call: TRBD1; j_call: TRBJ1-1; cdr3_nt: TGCGCCAGCAATCGACAGGGGGGTGAGAACACTGAAGCTTTCTTT; cdr3_aa: CASNRQGGENTEAFF
clone_size: NA; v_call: TRBV7-9; d_call: NA; j_call: TRBJ2-3; cdr3_nt: TGTGCCAGCAGCTTACCTCGGACAGATACGCAGTATTTT; cdr3_aa: CASSLPRTDTQYF
clone_size: NA; v_call: TRBV5-6; d_call: NA; j_call: TRBJ2-3; cdr3_nt: TGTGCCAGCCTAGAACCGGAGGTGGGTACGCAGTATTTT; cdr3_aa: CASLEPEVGTQYF
clone_size: NA; v_call: TRBV11-3; d_call: TRBD1; j_call: TRBJ2-2; cdr3_nt: TGTGCCAGCAGCCTCAGGGGGACCGGGGAGCTGTTTTTT; cdr3_aa: CASSLRGTGELFF
clone_size: NA; v_call: TRBV30; d_call: NA; j_call: TRBJ2-1; cdr3_nt: TGTGCCTGGATGCGGGGAAATGAGCAGTTCTTC; cdr3_aa: CAWMRGNEQFF
clone_size: NA; v_call: TRBV5-1; d_call: TRBD1; j_call: TRBJ2-7; cdr3_nt: TGCGCCAGCAGCTCAACAGGGGTTAGCTCCTACGAGCAGTACTTC; cdr3_aa: CASSSTGVSSYEQYF
clone_size: NA; v_call: TRBV5-4; d_call: NA; j_call: TRBJ2-2; cdr3_nt: TGTGCCAGCAGCGCTGCCGGGACACCATACACCGGGGAGCTGTTTTTT; cdr3_aa: CASSAAGTPYTGELFF
clone_size: NA; v_call: TRBV18; d_call: TRBD1; j_call: TRBJ2-5; cdr3_nt: TGTGCCAGCTCACCACCAAATAGGGCAGGGGGCCAAGAGACCCAGTACTTC; cdr3_aa: CASSPPNRAGGQETQYF
clone_size: NA; v_call: TRBV12-5; d_call: TRBD1; j_call: TRBJ2-3; cdr3_nt: TGTGCTAGTGGTTGGGGACAGGGGACAGATACGCAGTATTTT; cdr3_aa: CASGWGQGTDTQYF
clone_size: once; v_call: TRBV18; d_call: TRBD1; j_call: TRBJ1-6; cdr3_nt: TGTGCCAGCTCACCTCCGGGACAGGTTTCACCCCTCCACTTT; cdr3_aa: CASSPPGQVSPLHF
clone_size: few; v_call: TRBV30; d_call: NA; j_call: TRBJ2-3; cdr3_nt: TGTGCCTGGAACCCCTTCAATTCACAAGATACGCAGTATTTT; cdr3_aa: CAWNPFNSQDTQYF
clone_size: NA; v_call: TRBV5-1; d_call: NA; j_call: TRBJ2-1; cdr3_nt: TGCGCCAGCAGCTTGTCAACAGGGCCTTTGGATGAGCAGTTCTTC; cdr3_aa: CASSLSTGPLDEQFF
clone_size: NA; v_call: TRBV10-2; d_call: NA; j_call: TRBJ1-1; cdr3_nt: TGCGCCAGCAATGGCAGTCCTAACACTGAAGCTTTCTTT; cdr3_aa: CASNGSPNTEAFF
clone_size: NA; v_call: TRBV5-1; d_call: NA; j_call: TRBJ1-1; cdr3_nt: TGCGCCAGCAGCTTGGCCAGCAGGGGCGCCGGCGCTGAAGCTTTCTTT; cdr3_aa: CASSLASRGAGAEAFF
clone_size: NA; v_call: TRBV7-8; d_call: TRBD2; j_call: TRBJ2-3; cdr3_nt: TGTGCCAGCAGCTTGGGACTAGCAGGCGATACGCAGTATTTT; cdr3_aa: CASSLGLAGDTQYF
clone_size: NA; v_call: TRBV4-2; d_call: TRBD1; j_call: TRBJ2-1; cdr3_nt: TGTGCCAGCAGCCAAGATGGACAGGGGAGCGATGAGCAGTTCTTC; cdr3_aa: CASSQDGQGSDEQFF
clone_size: NA; v_call: TRBV5-6; d_call: TRBD1; j_call: TRBJ2-7; cdr3_nt: TGTGCCAGCAGCTCCGGACAGGGCCAGCAGTACTTC; cdr3_aa: CASSSGQGQQYF
clone_size: NA; v_call: TRBV5-1; d_call: TRBD1; j_call: TRBJ2-7; cdr3_nt: TGCGCCAGCAGCGATCAGGGGGCGAACGAGCAGTACTTC; cdr3_aa: CASSDQGANEQYF
clone_size: once; v_call: TRBV4-1; d_call: NA; j_call: TRBJ2-1; cdr3_nt: TGCGCCAGCAGCCAAGAAATTGACGGGAGCTCCTACAATGAGCAGTTCTTC; cdr3_aa: CASSQEIDGSSYNEQFF
clone_size: NA; v_call: TRBV10-3; d_call: NA; j_call: TRBJ2-5; cdr3_nt: TGTGCCATCAGCAAGACCACCCCGGAGGGGGAGACCCAGTACTTC; cdr3_aa: CAISKTTPEGETQYF
clone_size: NA; v_call: TRBV5-1; d_call: TRBD2; j_call: TRBJ2-7; cdr3_nt: TGCGCCAGCAGCCGGACTAGCGGGGCCTACGAGCAGTACTTC; cdr3_aa: CASSRTSGAYEQYF